This T cell receptor (beta chain) is drawn from a study of beta chain features in type 1 diabetes (dated by TCRdb to about 2018). Study-wide context: No differences in mean age, gender distribution, total cell number or subset yield were found between patients and healthy donors. A total of 107,917,701 sorted cells were examined across all samples, and a strong correlation was observed between cell number per subset and RNA yield. In the study, TCRB repertoires of sorted circulating CD4+ T cell subsets from recently diagnosed type 1 diabetes patients were compared with those of matched healthy donors. Naive and central memory subsets were obtained from all 28 donors, but regulatory and stem cell-like memory subsets were isolated from only 8 patients and roughly 8 healthy donors. What the authors observed across the whole study: Fewer insertions and more nucleotide deletions at VDJ recombination sites were observed in patients with type 1 diabetes, implying thymic rearrangement abnormalities. Because cDNA rather than genomic DNA was sequenced, highly expressing activated cells could have been over-represented, although no difference in activation and CD3 levels was found between groups. Because the HLA sub-analyses included only small numbers of individuals, any influence of HLA type on TCRB rearrangement was left unresolved. A moderate but significant shortening of TCRB CDR3 length was observed in type 1 diabetes patients in all four CD4+ subsets. Shorter templates might have been favored by PCR, but patient and control samples were amplified and corrected together, so both groups would have been affected equally by any skew. Naive, central memory and regulatory TCRB repertoires appeared to be more similar among patients than among healthy donors.

Taken from cysteine to phenylalanine, the CDR3 has 16 residues. The CDR3 DNA has 48 bases and is translated from base 1. CDR1 LNHDA and CDR2 SQIVND are derived from the germline V gene (reference sequence). The junction shows trimming of 5 bases on V and 4 bases on J, plus 20 bases between the germline ends. This clone was observed a few times. Its specific antigen is unknown. No clone much larger than this one lies a single base away; base qualities are absent. The entire amount of isolated RNA was reverse transcribed using the High Capacity cDNA Reverse Transcription Kit, so the sequenced TCRB transcripts were expressed ones. Deep immunoSEQ sequencing was performed on naive, central memory and regulatory T cell samples, with an average of about 4 million total reads per sample. Sorted cells were lysed in RLT buffer, and RNA was extracted using DNase-treated RNeasy Micro or Mini kits according to cell number. Each cell subset was processed on its own to prevent cross-contamination, while patient and healthy donor samples were processed together. The immunoSEQ multiplex PCR was used to amplify TCRB sequences from cDNA, yielding 87-bp fragments that span the CDR3 region. Sequencing of the amplicons was performed on the Illumina HiSeq platform. The source study handled its data this way. Synthetic template baselines were used to correct PCR bias computationally, reads within Hamming distance 2 were collapsed, and singletons that could not be merged were discarded. By aligning reads against IMGT, V, D and J genes, CDR3 length, and insertions or deletions at six rearrangement sites were assigned. Within each subset, clonotype counts were normalized to the number of sorted cells before true diversity and Gini coefficients were calculated with the tcR R package. The overlap coefficient, calculated on TCRB nucleotide sequences, was used to quantify repertoire sharing. Out-of-frame TCRB sequences from naive cells were analyzed as a proxy for the pre-selection repertoire. This immuneACCESS table, as held by TCRdb, lists in-frame sequences with V and J called but not all clones. Of the missing ones, under half trace to an unresolved V gene in checked studies; the others have no known cause. The V and J calls and the clone size are those of that table, but D and trimming were determined from the DNA. Recorded for this sample are over 650,000 clones; over 12% of them occurred a single time. The leading ten clones occupy roughly 0.04% of the sample.

A single peripheral blood draw of around 120 mL on average was collected from each donor into heparinised tubes. A BD FACSAria II and a panel including CD45RO, CCR7, CD25, CD127, CD95 and CD27 were used to sort naive, central memory, regulatory and stem cell-like memory CD4+ T cells. A purity above 95% was achieved for all sorted populations. PBMCs were isolated right away by Lymphoprep density gradient centrifugation and were stained directly, without culture. To minimize batch effects, samples were stained and sorted in pairs, one healthy donor with one patient per experiment. The TCR was taken from a man younger than 35 with type 1 diabetes. Material: naive CD4+ T cells from blood. The cell subset or site label, as the study defines it: true naive CD4+ T cells. The rearranged chain carries TRBV19 and TRBJ1-1; perhaps TRBD1 is the D gene, with 6 bases matching. The nucleotide sequence reads TGTGCCAGTAGTCTCCGGACAGCTTCCATGACCACTGAAGCTTTCTTT. This translates into CASSLRTASMTTEAFF.